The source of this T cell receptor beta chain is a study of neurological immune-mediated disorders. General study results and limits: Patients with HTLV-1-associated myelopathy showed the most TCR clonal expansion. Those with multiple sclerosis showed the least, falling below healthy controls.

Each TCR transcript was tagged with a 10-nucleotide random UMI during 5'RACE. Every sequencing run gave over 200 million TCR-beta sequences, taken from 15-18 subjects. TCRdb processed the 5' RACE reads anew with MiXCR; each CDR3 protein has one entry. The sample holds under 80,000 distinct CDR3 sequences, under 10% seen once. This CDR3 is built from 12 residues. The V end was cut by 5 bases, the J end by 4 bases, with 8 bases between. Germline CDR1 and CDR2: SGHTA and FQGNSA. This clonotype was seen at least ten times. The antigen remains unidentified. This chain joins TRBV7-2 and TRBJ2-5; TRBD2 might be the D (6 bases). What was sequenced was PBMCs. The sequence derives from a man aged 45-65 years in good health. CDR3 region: CASSGGLETQYF. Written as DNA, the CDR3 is TGTGCCAGCAGCGGAGGGTTAGAGACCCAGTACTTC.